Below, one TCR beta chain is given with its context. Its antigen is unknown. The data stem from a study of follicular helper T cells after annual influenza vaccination. Study findings and constraints: Plasmablast frequency change correlated with clonality change in ICOS+CD38+ cTfh.

Assay: immunoSEQ multiplex PCR; the TCRdb copy retains only in-frame clones and omits some. Of some 10,000 clones in the sample, 83% were seen once. Specified time point: 2014-2015 season, 7 days after vaccination. Germline V gene sequence: CDR1 LNHDA, CDR2 SQIVND (reference sequence). This CDR3 spans 15 amino acids. V shed 1 base and J shed 0 bases, with 8 bases lying between them. The sequence was collected from an adult who received the influenza vaccine. Here the sequenced sample was CXCR5- memory CD4+ T cells sorted from blood, taken 7 days after influenza vaccination. The rearrangement uses TRBV19 and TRBJ2-3, with D possibly TRBD2 on 5 matching bases. The CDR3 DNA is TGTGCCAGTAGTATAGCGGGGATAAGCACAGATACGCAGTATTTT. Its translation is CASSIAGISTDTQYF.